The 19 T cell receptor beta chains given below trace back to one sample, sequenced in a study of blood T cell repertoires in COVID-19. The table came from immunoSEQ multiplex PCR; TCRdb's copy has only in-frame clones and leaves some out. The sample consists of 180,000 or so clones, 89% of them appearing once. Sequences were obtained from PBMCs or T cells enriched from blood (not recorded which). The receptors come from a woman aged 35 to 49 with acute COVID-19.

In its sample, this clone was seen once. The rearrangement uses TRBV5-5 and TRBJ2-7; TRBD2 agrees at 7 bases. This CDR3 spans 14 amino acids. Germline assignment: CDR1 SGHKS and CDR2 YYEKEE (reference sequence). J lost 2 bases, V lost 3 bases, and 5 bases had no gene match. As DNA, the CDR3 is TGTGCCAGCAGCTGGGGGGGAGGAACCTACGAGCAGTACTTC. Translating it yields CASSWGGGTYEQYF.

The CDR3 coding sequence is TGTGCCAGCAGCACAGGGGACAACAATCAGCCCCAGCATTTT. Amino acids: CASSTGDNNQPQHF. This sequence joins TRBV28 and TRBJ1-5, with TRBD1 matching over 7 bases. Germline V CDR1 and CDR2: MDHEN, SYDVKM. V shed 6 bases, J shed 3 bases, and the junction held 5 bases outside the gene matches. The CDR3 runs 14 residues.

This chain links TRBV19 with TRBJ1-5, with 8 bases identical to TRBD1. The V and J ends lost 4 bases and 6 bases, in that order; junction bases with no gene match: 5. CDR1 and CDR2 from the germline V gene are LNHDA and SQIVND (reference sequence). This CDR3 has 14 residues. The CDR3: CASSTTGDRQPQHF. CDR3 nucleotides: TGTGCCAGTAGTACGACAGGGGACCGTCAGCCCCAGCATTTT. Combining the CDR3 with reference TRBV19 and TRBJ1-5 gives the whole variable domain DGGITQSPKYLFRKEGQNVTLSCEQNLNHDAMYWYRQDPGQGLRLIYYSQIVNDFQKGDIAEGYSVSREKKESFPLTVTSAQKNPTAFYLCASSTTGDRQPQHFGDGTRLSIL.

V and J are TRBV11-2 and TRBJ2-7; D gene ambiguous. Trimming stripped 3 bases from V and 3 bases from J, with 12 bases between. The germline V gene has CDR1 SGHAT and CDR2 FQNNGV. CDR3 size: 14 residues. CDR3 sequence reads: CASSFASSGYEQYF. For the CDR3, the DNA is TGTGCCAGCAGCTTTGCGTCCTCGGGCTACGAGCAGTACTTC.

The chain links TRBV24-1 to TRBJ1-6, with D unclear. The CDR3 is 13 residues long. Deletions cut 8 bases from V and 8 bases from J, with 12 bases between. Germline lookup yields CDR1 KGHDR and CDR2 SFDVKD. The CDR3 loop reads CATKRSEDSPLHF. The CDR3 region has the DNA TGTGCCACCAAGCGATCAGAAGATTCACCCCTCCACTTT.

The chain couples TRBV13 to TRBJ2-3; 12 bases align to TRBD2. Germline V gives CDR1 PRHDT, CDR2 FYEKMQ (reference sequence). The CDR3 runs to 18 residues. The V and J ends lost 0 bases and 1 base, in that order; junction bases with no gene match: 5. The CDR3 coding sequence is TGTGCCAGCAGCTTAGGCCGGGCTAGCGGGGGGGGCACAGATACGCAGTATTTT. As protein: CASSLGRASGGGTDTQYF. Using reference TRBV13 and TRBJ2-3 for the parts outside the CDR3, the full variable domain is AAGVIQSPRHLIKEKRETATLKCYPIPRHDTVYWYQQGPGQDPQFLISFYEKMQSDKGSIPDRFSAQQFSDYHSELNMSSLELGDSALYFCASSLGRASGGGTDTQYFGPGTRLTVL.

The rearrangement links TRBV7-9 to TRBJ2-7; D remains ambiguous. The CDR3 length is 13 residues. Germline V lookup: CDR1 SEHNR, CDR2 FQNEAQ (reference sequence). V lost 1 base, J lost 5 bases, and 9 bases lay in between. DNA for the CDR3: TGTGCCAGCAGCTTAGAATGGGCCCACGAGCAGTACTTC. Protein: CASSLEWAHEQYF.

V is TRBV10-3 and J is TRBJ1-1; TRBD1 agrees at 7 bases. There are 14 residues in the CDR3. V lost 10 bases to trimming and J lost 5 bases; unmatched junction nucleotides: 13. Germline CDR1 reads ENHRY; CDR2 reads SYGVKD. The CDR3 coding sequence is TGTGCCACCGCTGGACAGGATCGAGAAACTGAAGCTTTCTTT. Translation gives CATAGQDRETEAFF.

The V gene is TRBV5-1, the J gene TRBJ2-5; the D gene is possibly TRBD1 (6 bases). V was cut by 0 bases and J by 3 bases, with 12 bases left in between. In germline, CDR1 is SGHRS, CDR2 YFSETQ. This CDR3 has 15 residues. In nucleotides, the CDR3 is TGCGCCAGCAGCTTGGGGGGCAACAGGGAAGAGACCCAGTACTTC. Encoded protein: CASSLGGNREETQYF.

The rearrangement uses TRBV12-3 or TRBV12-4 and TRBJ1-1; D perhaps matches TRBD1 (6 bases). This CDR3 is 13 amino acids long. V was trimmed by 5 bases and J by 0 bases, leaving 7 bases between them. CDR3 DNA sequence: TGTGCCAGCAGTCAGGGGCTGAACACTGAAGCTTTCTTT. It encodes CASSQGLNTEAFF.

This clone turned up a few times. The V call is TRBV5-4, the J call TRBJ2-2, with D perhaps matching TRBD2 (5 bases). The germline V gene has CDR1 SGHNT and CDR2 YYREEE (reference sequence). This CDR3 region has 14 residues. The V end lost 7 bases, the J end lost 6 bases, and 16 bases lay between the germline ends. CDR3 DNA: TGTGCCAGCGGGTGGGGAGACGGACCCGGGGAGCTGTTTTTT. Protein product: CASGWGDGPGELFF.

In DNA form, the CDR3 reads TGTGCCATCAGTGAGCGGAGCGGGAGTGGGTACACCGGGGAGCTGTTTTTT. As protein: CAISERSGSGYTGELFF. The chain joins TRBV10-3 to TRBJ2-2; 8 bases line up with TRBD2. Unmatched junction bases numbered 8, after V lost 2 bases and J lost 3 bases. The CDR3 runs to 17 residues. The germline CDR1 and CDR2 sequences are ENHRY and SYGVKD.

This chain connects TRBV6-5 to TRBJ2-7, with TRBD2 matching over 7 bases. This CDR3 region has 13 residues. With 5 bases clipped from V and 0 bases from J, the junction kept 1 base outside the gene matches. Germline loops: CDR1 MNHEY, CDR2 SVGAGI. CDR3 coding DNA: TGTGCCAGCAGTCTAGCGGACTCCTACGAGCAGTACTTC. Residues: CASSLADSYEQYF.

The gene calls are TRBV3-1 (or the pseudogene TRBV3-2) and TRBJ1-6; no clear D gene. Trimming took off 4 bases at V and 9 bases at J, with 10 bases between the two ends. The CDR3 is made up of 13 amino acids. The V gene's germline CDR1 is LGHDT and CDR2 YNNKEL (reference sequence). CDR3 nucleotides: TGTGCCAGCAGCCCTGGAGGAGTTTCACCCCTCCACTTT. Encoded protein: CASSPGGVSPLHF.

The chain employs TRBV19 and TRBJ2-4; tentatively, D is TRBD1 (5 bases). The CDR3 has 13 amino acids. The germline V gene encodes CDR1 LNHDA and CDR2 SQIVND (reference sequence). Trimming left V 7 bases short and J 8 bases short, with 15 bases between. DNA for the CDR3: TGTGCCAGTACCCATACAAGGGGTGACATTCAGTACTTC. It yields the protein CASTHTRGDIQYF. The variable domain in full, with the rest retrieved from reference TRBV19 and TRBJ2-4, is DGGITQSPKYLFRKEGQNVTLSCEQNLNHDAMYWYRQDPGQGLRLIYYSQIVNDFQKGDIAEGYSVSREKKESFPLTVTSAQKNPTAFYLCASTHTRGDIQYFGAGTRLSVL.

This clone has more than one count but fewer than ten. This chain links TRBV2 with TRBJ2-7; D call uncertain. There are 14 residues in the CDR3. Germline V CDR1 and CDR2: SNHLY, FYNNEI. V shed 6 bases and J shed 0 bases, with 12 bases lying between them. CDR3 DNA sequence: TGTGCCAGCAGCCAAAGCTGGAGCTCCTACGAGCAGTACTTC. Protein sequence: CASSQSWSSYEQYF.

This rearrangement joins TRBV19 to TRBJ2-3; 12 bases are a match to TRBD2. CDR1 is LNHDA, CDR2 SQIVND, per germline (reference sequence). The CDR3 spans 16 residues. With V trimmed by 3 bases and J by 2 bases, 3 bases remained unmatched. As DNA, the CDR3 is TGTGCCAGTAGTATTGCTAGCGGGAGGGCCACAGATACGCAGTATTTT. Its protein product is CASSIASGRATDTQYF.

The rearrangement joins TRBV4-1 to TRBJ1-2; 7 positions agree with TRBD1. This CDR3 is built from 16 residues. V lost 4 bases, J lost 4 bases, and 12 bases stayed unmatched. Per the germline V gene, CDR1 is MGHRA and CDR2 is YSYEKL. This CDR3 reads CASSPLYGQELYGYTF. CDR3 in DNA: TGCGCCAGCAGCCCCTTGTATGGACAGGAACTCTATGGCTACACCTTC.

This clone was seen just once. The chain has TRBV11-2 and TRBJ2-7; D might be TRBD1 (5 bases). Germline-derived CDR1 and CDR2 are SGHAT and FQNNGV. There are 12 residues in the CDR3. Trimming took off 5 bases at V and 3 bases at J, with 8 bases between the two ends. The CDR3 region is CASSPQGYEQYF. The CDR3 DNA sequence: TGTGCCAGCAGCCCCCAGGGCTACGAGCAGTACTTC.